This is a list of T cell receptor beta chains from one sample in a study of shared clonotypes between healthy human individuals. Clones were read by immunoSEQ multiplex PCR, and TCRdb kept only the in-frame ones, dropping some. The sample consists of 2 million to 2.5 million clones, about 90% of them appearing once. The sample consisted of naive CD4+ T cells from PBMCs. The receptors shown here come from a man aged 18 to 30 in good health. Some clones in this sample may be carry-over from other donors' samples. Each CDR3 is given without its conserved first and last residue. The order of the fields is V gene, clone size, J gene, CDR3 protein. Clone size, where shown, is once, few, many, or a class for clones that have expanded.

>TRBV28|once|TRBJ2-2
ASSLFGEIEELF
>TRBV5-1|NA|TRBJ2-2
ASSWTPANTGELF
>TRBV15|NA|TRBJ2-6
ATSRTGGRLAGANVLT
>TRBV7-8|NA|TRBJ1-5
ASSLSGQRLGSLWPQH
>TRBV6-1|NA|TRBJ2-7
ASSVLVTGSYEQY
>TRBV5-1|NA|TRBJ1-5
ASSLTTGDQPQH
>TRBV7-2|once|TRBJ2-7
ASSLSRVGEQY
>TRBV7-9|NA|TRBJ2-7
ASSANRRTGLRNEQY
>TRBV5-4|few|TRBJ2-3
ASSSPGGDTQY
>TRBV15|few|TRBJ1-1
ATSREGLTGVEAF
>TRBV6-1|NA|TRBJ1-4
ASTSGGLGEKLF
>TRBV5-4|NA|TRBJ2-3
ASSLGGPRADTQY
>TRBV15|NA|TRBJ2-1
ATSPGIPGQF
>TRBV5-1|NA|TRBJ2-3
ASSGGRDTDTQY
>TRBV7-6|NA|TRBJ2-2
ASSSTLTGELF
>TRBV7-8|NA|TRBJ1-3
ASSLQATSGNTIY
>TRBV6-1|NA|TRBJ1-4
ASKGTTNEKLF
>TRBV6-1|NA|TRBJ1-5
ASSEAHLNQPQH
>TRBV2|NA|TRBJ2-7
ASSRAYEQY
>TRBV5-5|NA|TRBJ2-7
ASSRGLAGVTYEQY
>TRBV2|NA|TRBJ1-1
ASSEQGLNTEAF
>TRBV30|NA|TRBJ1-2
ACPGGQGIGYT
>TRBV9|NA|TRBJ2-1
ASSLLGREQF
>TRBV7-3|NA|TRBJ1-2
ASSPEHGYT
>TRBV6-1|NA|TRBJ2-7
ASAEGSYEQY
>TRBV7-9|NA|TRBJ2-7
ASSFSGRASEQY
>TRBV19|NA|TRBJ2-1
ASSRVAGGPTYNEQF
>TRBV5-1|NA|TRBJ2-1
ASSLDLGWQGEQF
>TRBV28|once|TRBJ2-1
ASRISGNSYNEQF
>TRBV28|NA|TRBJ1-5
ASSLRDAGYQPQH
>TRBV6-5|NA|TRBJ2-5
ASSIRGRGETQY